This TCR beta chain was identified in a study of tumor T cells in aggressive B-cell lymphoma. Trimming left V 2 bases short and J 5 bases short, with 13 bases between. Germline V gene sequence: CDR1 MNHEY, CDR2 SVGAGI. This CDR3 is 14 amino acids long. This clone occurred a few times. Sequenced by immunoSEQ multiplex PCR; TCRdb stores in-frame clones only, minus some. The top ten clones hold about 20% of a sample with about 860 clones, about three fifths of them seen once. Sequences were obtained from tumor tissue. This sequence joins TRBV6-5 and TRBJ2-7, with D tentatively TRBD1 (7 bases). The source is an adult with diffuse large B cell lymphoma. The CDR3 loop is CASSYEAGGNEQYF. The DNA of the CDR3 is TGTGCCAGCAGTTACGAGGCAGGGGGGAACGAGCAGTACTTC.